The present T cell receptor (beta chain) was sequenced within a study of cytomegalovirus exposure and HLA in healthy donors. The PCR used 60 Vbeta and 13 Jbeta primers. Profiling relied on immunoSEQ multiplex PCR, and the TCRdb table lists in-frame clones only, not all of them. Of 130,000 to 150,000 clones in the sample, around 75% were seen once. The TCR comes from a woman aged 30 to 39 in good health and CMV-seronegative. Material for sequencing was PBMCs.

The CDR3 region is CASSPFGPTRLETQYF. The CDR3 DNA sequence: TGTGCCAGCTCACCATTCGGGCCGACTAGACTAGAGACCCAGTACTTC. The chain uses TRBV18 and TRBJ2-5; a possible D gene is TRBD2 (6 bases). This CDR3 contains 16 residues. V was clipped by 2 bases and J by 4 bases, with 17 bases between them. Germline values: CDR1 KGHSH, CDR2 LQKENI.